This TCR beta chain was obtained from a study of T cells in Graves' hyperthyroidism and ophthalmopathy. Looked up from germline, CDR1 is MDHEN and CDR2 is SYDVKM. Between the trimmed V and J ends, which lost 4 bases and 6 bases, there was a span of 10 bases. The CDR3 consists of 13 residues. This clonotype was detected only a few times. Authors of the study amplified TCR beta CDR3 regions from RNA transcripts. First-round RT-PCR targeting the TCR CDR3 was performed with the HTBI primer set. TCRdb used MiXCR to reprocess the multiplex PCR reads, holding one entry per CDR3 protein. Here the sample spans around 300,000 distinct CDR3 sequences, roughly 22% being singletons.

The clonotype comes from a man aged 30 to 39 with Graves' ophthalmopathy. The gene calls are TRBV28 and TRBJ2-1, with D perhaps TRBD2 (5 bases). The sequencing sample was made of blood. The CDR3 sequence is CASSYLAGNEQFF. CDR3 nucleotide sequence: TGTGCCAGCAGTTATCTAGCTGGCAATGAGCAGTTCTTC.